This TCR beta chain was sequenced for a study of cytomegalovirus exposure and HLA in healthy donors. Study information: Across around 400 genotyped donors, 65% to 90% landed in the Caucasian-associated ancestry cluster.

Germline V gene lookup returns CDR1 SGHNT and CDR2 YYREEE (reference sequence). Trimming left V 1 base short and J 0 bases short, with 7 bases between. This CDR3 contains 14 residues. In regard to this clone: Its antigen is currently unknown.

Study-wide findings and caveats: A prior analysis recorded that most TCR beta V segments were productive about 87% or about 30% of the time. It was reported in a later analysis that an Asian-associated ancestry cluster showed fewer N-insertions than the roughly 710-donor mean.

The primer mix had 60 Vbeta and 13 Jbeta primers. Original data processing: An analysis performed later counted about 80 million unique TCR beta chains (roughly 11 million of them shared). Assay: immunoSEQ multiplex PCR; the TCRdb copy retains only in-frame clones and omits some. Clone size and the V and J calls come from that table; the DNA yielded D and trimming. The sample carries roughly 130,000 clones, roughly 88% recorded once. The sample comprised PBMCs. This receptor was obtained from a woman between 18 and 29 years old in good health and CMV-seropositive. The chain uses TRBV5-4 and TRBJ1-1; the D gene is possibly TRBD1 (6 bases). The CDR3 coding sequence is TGTGCCAGCAGCTTGACAGGGTTGAACACTGAAGCTTTCTTT. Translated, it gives CASSLTGLNTEAFF.